This entry describes one T cell receptor (beta chain). There are a few counts of this clonotype. Its specific antigen is unknown. Relative to the germline gene, one junction end is altered; a read error may explain this. Read against the paper, the sample's treatment or condition label means: live attenuated yellow fever vaccine strain. Two biological replicates of bulk PBMCs were collected at each blood-draw timepoint. A standard Ficoll-Paque protocol was used to isolate PBMCs from peripheral blood. TriZol was used to extract RNA from bulk PBMCs, CD4 and CD8 fractions, and dextramer-positive and dextramer-negative fractions. The sample comes from a study of T cells after yellow fever vaccination (dated by TCRdb to about 2019). Describing the broader study: The SMART-Seq v4 Ultra Low Input RNA kit was used to prepare libraries from fractions with low cell numbers. To follow T-cell clones before and after primary and booster YFV17D yellow fever vaccination, bulk TCR alpha and beta repertoires were sequenced over time. Two healthy male donors, one aged 18 to 30 and one aged 30 to 40 years, were included in the cohort. Blood was collected at multiple timepoints before and after primary and secondary immunization, and bulk PBMC replicates and cell subsets were isolated.

On the study overall, not on this receptor specifically: Computational filtering was required because FACS-sorted repertoires could contain abundant contaminating clonotypes from the bulk population. Most clones expanded after primary vaccination were re-detected after the booster (almost 98% of CD4 and around 88% of CD8), suggesting broad memory maintenance. The secondary T-cell response was weaker than the primary response but faster, peaking on day 5 instead of day 15. Only a couple of donors were included in the study, so the extent to which the findings can be generalized is limited. A small share of clonotypes was detected in both CD4 and CD8 compartments, with the overlap likely arising from convergent recombination.

For sequencing, an Illumina NovaSeq 6000 was employed. TCR cDNA was synthesized by 5'RACE template switching, through which a universal primer site and unique molecular identifiers were introduced. cDNA synthesis was primed from both the TCR alpha and TCR beta constant segments. Library amplification used two PCR steps, and the second PCR step added sample barcodes and sequencing adapters. Libraries were sequenced on Illumina HiSeq 2500 (2x100 bp) or NovaSeq (2x150 bp). Per the original workflow: Reads were demultiplexed and collapsed into UMI consensus sequences with MIGEC, and V(D)J alignment was performed with MiXCR. Clonotypes responding to the vaccine were identified with edgeR on replicate PBMC samples, with the criteria of FDR below 0.01 and a log2 fold change above 5 up to day 15. Bulk clonotypes were assigned CD4 or CD8 identity according to which sequenced CD4 or CD8 repertoire held them at higher abundance. TCRdb reran the public reads through fastp at Q25 and MiXCR, keeping productive beta chains. Identical CDR3 proteins give one entry, which carries the most common genes and DNA. Clone size and V and J calls follow TCRdb, not the original study. Across this sample there are hundreds of thousands of distinct CDR3 sequences, with approximately 19% seen only once. The ten top clones hold roughly a sixth of the sample.

CDR1 SGHRS and CDR2 YFSETQ were looked up in the germline V gene. From the cysteine up to the phenylalanine, the CDR3 has a length of 12 residues. This entry keeps only the CDR3 DNA: 36 bases, framed from base 1. Specimen: PBMCs, collected before the yellow fever booster vaccination. The chain is assembled from TRBV5-1 and TRBJ1-1, and the D gene may be TRBD1, 6 bases matching. This TCR was sampled from a man younger than 35 who received the YFV17D yellow fever vaccine. The CDR3 protein sequence reads: CASSLGAAEAFF. Here is the DNA: TGTGCCAGCAGCTTGGGGGCTGCTGAAGCTTTCTTT.